Reported below is one T cell receptor beta chain. This clone's antigen is unknown. Per-base qualities were not stored, and no clone one base away is much larger. In the prospective study, participants were about 18 to 95 years old, resided in about two dozen geographic areas of the United States, and were enrolled through a virtual design. To assign participants to cohorts, the prospective study relied on clinical history that participants themselves reported in a screening survey and a study questionnaire. Exposed participants were defined as having been in contact with someone with a PCR-confirmed or clinician-diagnosed COVID-19 case within 2 weeks of study entry. In the prospective study, mobile phlebotomists collected whole blood, serum and a nasopharyngeal or oropharyngeal swab from each participant. Prospective study participants could optionally give additional blood draws and questionnaires over a roughly two-month period. Before DNA extraction, blood samples from the prospective study were shipped at room temperature or frozen.

The record originates from a study of blood T cell repertoires in COVID-19 (dated by TCRdb to the early 2020s). Notes on the research overall: Samples from collaborators originated in the United States, Italy and Spain and spanned both the acute and convalescent phases of COVID-19. The prospective study material was composed of cDNA or gDNA derived from T cells, B-cell-depleted T cells, or PBMCs. Subjects who had been exposed to COVID-19, were actively infected with it, or had recovered from it provided the deeply sampled blood TCRbeta repertoires that made up the dataset. The repertoires were made available in a free public database intended to serve as a resource for research on the immune response to SARS-CoV-2. The samples were drawn from the first 160 participants of the ongoing ImmuneRACE study and from about 1,200 subjects provided by 6 global collaborators. Sample metadata almost always included a de-identified subject ID, COVID-19 status, age in years and sex. HLA class I and class II types, where available, came from metadata supplied by the sample provider rather than from assay-based typing.

General study outcomes and caveats: The quantity of clinical and demographic metadata differed by source and by participant and was supplied without curation.

TCRbeta CDR3 regions were amplified from genomic DNA by means of the immunoSEQ Assay, a bias-controlled multiplex PCR. The original methods were these. The number of nucleated cells in each sample was estimated by amplification of reference gene primers within the assay. To quantify the absolute abundance of each unique TCRbeta CDR3 rearrangement, sequence reads were collapsed and filtered. For each sample, productive Simpson clonality was calculated as the square root of Simpson's diversity index across productive rearrangements. In TCRdb, the immuneACCESS table is reduced to in-frame sequences with V and J assigned. These tables do not hold every clone; where another copy was compared, an unresolved V gene accounts for under half, and the others remain unexplained. The DNA gave D and trimming, while V, J and clone size come from that table. Recorded for this sample are under 250,000 clones; around nine tenths of them occurred a single time. About 4% of the sample goes to the ten largest clones.

Sample: PBMCs or T cells enriched from blood (not recorded which). The TCR sequence derives from a woman aged 25 to 45 who had been exposed to COVID-19.

The CDR3 in this case is CASSIGGSGRAKETQYF. The DNA sequence is TGTGCCAGTAGTATAGGGGGTAGCGGGAGGGCCAAAGAGACCCAGTACTTC. The sequence links TRBV19 to TRBJ2-5; 11 central bases correspond to TRBD2. Including the terminal cysteine and phenylalanine, the CDR3 comprises 17 residues. Solely the CDR3 DNA is kept, with 51 bases framed from the first base. The germline V gene (reference sequence) gives CDR1 as LNHDA and CDR2 as SQIVND. Unmatched junction bases come to 7, with V trimmed by 1 base and J by 3 bases.